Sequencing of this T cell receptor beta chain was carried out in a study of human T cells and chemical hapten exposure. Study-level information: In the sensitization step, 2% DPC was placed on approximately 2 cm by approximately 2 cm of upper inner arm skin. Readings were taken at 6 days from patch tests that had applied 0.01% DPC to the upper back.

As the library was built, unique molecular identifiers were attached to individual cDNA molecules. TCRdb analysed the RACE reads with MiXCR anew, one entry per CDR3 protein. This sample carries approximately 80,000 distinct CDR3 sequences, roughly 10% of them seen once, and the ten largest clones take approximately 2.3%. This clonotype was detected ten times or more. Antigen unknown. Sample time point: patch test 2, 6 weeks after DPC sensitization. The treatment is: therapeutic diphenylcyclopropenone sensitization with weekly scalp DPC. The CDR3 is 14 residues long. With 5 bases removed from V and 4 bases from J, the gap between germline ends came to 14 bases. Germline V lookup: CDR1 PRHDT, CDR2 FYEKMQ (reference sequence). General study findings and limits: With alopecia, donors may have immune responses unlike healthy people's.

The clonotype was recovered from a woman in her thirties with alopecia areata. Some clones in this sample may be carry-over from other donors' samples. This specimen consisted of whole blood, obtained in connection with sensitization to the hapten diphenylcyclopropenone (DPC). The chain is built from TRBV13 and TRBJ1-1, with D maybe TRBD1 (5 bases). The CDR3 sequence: CASSPNPGGTEAFF. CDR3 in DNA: TGTGCCAGCAGCCCCAATCCCGGGGGCACTGAAGCTTTCTTT.